This entry lists 10 T cell receptor beta chains sequenced from one sample in a study of shared clonotypes between healthy human individuals. Profiling relied on immunoSEQ multiplex PCR, and the TCRdb table lists in-frame clones only, not all of them. The sample lists 110,000 or so clones, under 70% occurring once. The sequencing sample was made of memory CD8+ T cells sorted from blood. Subset meaning: CD45RO+ cells pooled with CCR7-negative TemRA cells. These TCRs come from a woman in her twenties or thirties in good health.

This chain connects TRBV19 to TRBJ1-5; D call uncertain. There are 14 residues in the CDR3. Trimming took off 4 bases at V and 8 bases at J, with 15 bases between the two ends. Germline loops: CDR1 LNHDA, CDR2 SQIVND (reference sequence). The CDR3 spells CASSTLRVLEPQHF. CDR3 nucleotides: TGTGCCAGTAGTACCCTTAGGGTCCTGGAGCCCCAGCATTTT. Looking up the rest from reference TRBV19 and TRBJ1-5 gives the full variable domain: DGGITQSPKYLFRKEGQNVTLSCEQNLNHDAMYWYRQDPGQGLRLIYYSQIVNDFQKGDIAEGYSVSREKKESFPLTVTSAQKNPTAFYLCASSTLRVLEPQHFGDGTRLSIL.

This clone has just one count. The CDR3 region has the DNA TGCGCCAGCAGCGGCAGACAGGACCAAGAGACCCAGTACTTC. Translated, it gives CASSGRQDQETQYF. The chain couples TRBV5-1 to TRBJ2-5; weak D call: TRBD1 (6 bases). The CDR3 has 14 amino acids. V shed 4 bases and J shed 0 bases, with 10 bases lying between them. Germline CDR1 and CDR2: SGHRS and YFSETQ.

This clone was detected a few times. V usage is TRBV6-1 and J usage is TRBJ2-6; D ambiguous. Per the germline V gene, CDR1 is MNHNS and CDR2 is SASEGT. This CDR3 is 15 amino acids long. Between the trimmed V and J ends, which lost 4 bases and 0 bases, there was a span of 7 bases. The CDR3 loop reads CASSAASSGANVLTF. CDR3 DNA sequence: TGTGCCAGCAGTGCCGCGTCCTCTGGGGCCAACGTCCTGACTTTC.

In its sample, this clone was seen many times. The chain has TRBV28 and TRBJ1-2; D might be TRBD1 (5 bases). CDR1 and CDR2 from the germline V gene are MDHEN and SYDVKM. The CDR3 length is 12 residues. The V and J ends lost 1 base and 8 bases respectively, with 8 bases between them. CDR3 region: CASSLSGDGYTF. CDR3 in DNA: TGTGCCAGCAGTTTATCCGGGGACGGCTACACCTTC.

The V gene is TRBV6-4, the J gene TRBJ2-1; 8 bases fit TRBD2. CDR3 length equals 14 residues. After removal of 3 bases from V and 7 bases from J, the junction contained 5 bases not matched to a gene. CDR1 and CDR2 from the germline V gene are MRHNA and SNTAGT. In DNA form, the CDR3 reads TGTGCCAGCAGTGAAGGCGCGGGGGGAAATGAGCAGTTCTTC. This encodes CASSEGAGGNEQFF.

The chain carries TRBV5-4 and TRBJ1-2, with 7 bases lining up with TRBD1. Per germline, CDR1 SGHNT and CDR2 YYREEE (reference sequence). This CDR3 is built from 18 residues. V shed 4 bases and J 5 bases; nucleotides not matched to a gene: 20. CDR3 nucleotides: TGTGCCAGCAGCCCTGGATGGCAGGGGGACGAGGGGTTTTATGGCTACACCTTC. Protein sequence: CASSPGWQGDEGFYGYTF.

Notes on this clone: At one end, the junction sequence differs from germline, possibly due to a read error. The chain is built from TRBV18 and TRBJ1-2; a weak D match, TRBD1 (5 bases). There are 11 residues in the CDR3. Germline V lookup: CDR1 KGHSH, CDR2 LQKENI. The DNA of the CDR3 is TGTGCCACCTCACCTGGGGACGGCTACACCTTC. Translation: CATSPGDGYTF.

The rearrangement links TRBV11-2 to TRBJ1-2, with D unresolved. The germline gives CDR1 SGHAT, CDR2 FQNNGV. Trimming took off 3 bases at V and 4 bases at J, with 12 bases between the two ends. The CDR3 loop spans 14 amino acids. For the CDR3, the DNA is TGTGCCAGCAGCTTCCAAGACGGACTCTATGGCTACACCTTC. Its translation: CASSFQDGLYGYTF.

This clone occurred once. The chain carries TRBV28 and TRBJ2-7; TRBD2 is a possible D gene (7 bases). CDR3 length: 15 amino acids. CDR1 MDHEN and CDR2 SYDVKM come from the germline V gene. Deletions cut 5 bases from V and 9 bases from J, with 23 bases between. The CDR3 region is CASSPPRGAGIGQYF. Here the CDR3 DNA reads TGTGCCAGCAGTCCCCCTCGGGGGGCAGGGATAGGGCAGTACTTC.

The rearrangement joins TRBV28 to TRBJ1-5, with 7 bases that match TRBD1. The CDR3 runs 15 residues. CDR1 MDHEN and CDR2 SYDVKM come from the germline V gene. The ends lost 6 bases at V and 6 bases at J; junction bases unmatched: 11. The CDR3 spells CASRGGTGEVQPQHF. The CDR3 region has the DNA TGTGCCAGCAGGGGGGGCACAGGGGAAGTTCAGCCCCAGCATTTT.